A selection of T cell receptor beta chains follows, all from one sample in a study of OX40 agonist ivuxolimab in advanced cancers. Only in-frame clones appear in the TCRdb table, and some are missing; sequencing was by immunoSEQ multiplex PCR. This table holds tens of thousands of clones, about 81% found once. The input for sequencing was CD4+ or CD8+ T cells sorted from blood, taken in a trial of the OX40 agonist ivuxolimab. The receptors here all came from an adult with an advanced solid tumor such as melanoma, head and neck, liver or kidney cancer. The CDR3 runs from the conserved cysteine through the conserved F or W. Not all rows give a size; the values are once, few, many and, for expanded clones, a class.

V	size	J	CDR3
TRBV18	.	TRBJ1-1	CASSTGRQGSTEAFF
TRBV18	.	TRBJ1-4	CASSPPGGGGEKLFF
TRBV5-6	few	TRBJ1-3	CASSLALENTIYF
TRBV5-6	.	TRBJ2-2	CASSKRQGGGLTGELFF
TRBV5-1	.	TRBJ2-1	CASSFGVNDEQFF
TRBV19	.	TRBJ2-1	CASTLAGGFNEQFF
TRBV6-1	few	TRBJ1-4	CASSLQLLNEKLFF
TRBV2	few	TRBJ1-1	CASVGQGRTEAFF
TRBV18	.	TRBJ1-1	CASSPPGRTEAFF
TRBV28	.	TRBJ1-6	CASRAGTGGLPLHF
TRBV6-4	.	TRBJ1-5	CASSDRGRHQPQHF
TRBV18	once	TRBJ1-2	CASSPSWGDGYTF
TRBV18	once	TRBJ2-5	CASSPPPDRVKETQYF
TRBV7-9	.	TRBJ1-2	CASGQGSHGGYTF
TRBV19	.	TRBJ2-1	CASSIDRGQGNEQFF
TRBV2	.	TRBJ2-3	CASRISVASSTDTQYF
TRBV7-6	.	TRBJ2-7	CASRGRPSGSEQYF
TRBV5-1	.	TRBJ2-1	CASSLGDRVQNNEQFF
TRBV18	.	TRBJ2-3	CASSPHLRDTQYF
TRBV7-2	.	TRBJ2-2	CASSEQGAAGELFF
TRBV7-2	.	TRBJ2-1	CASSKTSADYNEQFF
TRBV5-1	.	TRBJ1-3	CASSRDRPSGNTIYF
TRBV19	.	TRBJ2-3	CATSLRPGQGAPDTQYF
TRBV27	.	TRBJ1-6	CASSPAGSSFYNSPLHF
TRBV18	.	TRBJ1-5	CASSQSEGQPQHF
TRBV4-3	.	TRBJ2-2	CASSQQAERYTGELFF
TRBV2	once	TRBJ1-2	CASTGPWEYGYTF
TRBV15	.	TRBJ2-3	CATSRGGAAGGTDTQYF
TRBV5-1	.	TRBJ1-1	CASSLGADQNTEAFF
TRBV5-4	once	TRBJ2-4	CASSFRGQGGIQYF
TRBV7-2	.	TRBJ2-5	CASSIRLAGGLQETQYF
TRBV5-1	.	TRBJ2-3	CASSLPLAGGIADTQYF
TRBV6-5	.	TRBJ1-6	CASSLGQDYSPLHF
TRBV28	few	TRBJ1-2	CASVSGGAYGYTF
TRBV28	once	TRBJ1-1	CASRGGLTEAFF
TRBV27	.	TRBJ2-3	CASRTSGVPYTQYF
TRBV29-1	.	TRBJ1-1	CSSSEGLNTEAFF
TRBV6-6	.	TRBJ2-7	CASADGALPPYEQYF
TRBV7-3	.	TRBJ2-5	CASSPTGRGVETQYF
TRBV28	.	TRBJ1-2	CASSTGTGFYYGYTF